This passage covers 30 T cell receptor beta chains from one sample sequenced in a study of Graves' ophthalmopathy and Graves' hyperthyroidism. Researchers took RNA transcripts and amplified TCR beta CDR3 regions from them. First-round RT-PCR employed HTBI primers, with a second-round multiplex PCR after it. TCRdb fed the multiplex PCR reads into MiXCR, producing one record per CDR3 protein. The sample has just over 400,000 distinct CDR3 sequences, 21% seen once. The sequenced sample was peripheral blood. These receptors were taken from a woman aged 18-30 years with stable Graves' hyperthyroidism.

The gene calls are TRBV6-5 and TRBJ1-1, with a weak D call TRBD1 (5 bases). The V gene's germline CDR1 is MNHEY and CDR2 SVGAGI. The CDR3 runs to 15 residues. Trimming stripped 2 bases from V and 1 base from J, with 11 bases between. The CDR3 DNA is TGTGCCAGCAGTTACCAATCGACAGCGAACACTGAAGCTTTCTTT. Amino acid sequence: CASSYQSTANTEAFF.

Many counts were recorded for this clonotype. The rearrangement joins TRBV6-2 or TRBV6-3 to TRBJ2-7, with 10 bases that match TRBD2. The CDR3 sequence is 15 residues long. Germline V lookup: CDR1 MNHEY, CDR2 SVGEGT. V gave up 5 bases and J gave up 4 bases; unmatched junction bases: 8. DNA for the CDR3: TGTGCCAGCAGTCACGGAGGACTAGCGGCTTACGAGCAGTACTTC. Its translation: CASSHGGLAAYEQYF.

This clonotype occurred many times. The chain uses TRBV2 and TRBJ1-1; possible D gene TRBD1, 6 bases. From germline, CDR1 is SNHLY and CDR2 FYNNEI. V was cut by 6 bases and J by 3 bases, with 8 bases left in between. The CDR3 loop spans 12 amino acids. The DNA of the CDR3 is TGTGCCAGCAGAGCAGGGGACACTGAAGCTTTCTTT. This gives the protein CASRAGDTEAFF.

This clonotype occurred many times. For the CDR3, the DNA is TGTGCCACCAGTGATTTAGGCGGGATCGGGTACACTGAAGCTTTCTTT. As protein: CATSDLGGIGYTEAFF. The chain recombines TRBV24-1 with TRBJ1-1; no clear D gene. Trimming cost V 1 base and J 3 bases, with 14 bases left between them. The CDR3 totals 16 residues. The germline V gene encodes CDR1 KGHDR and CDR2 SFDVKD.

The sample holds many counts of this clonotype. The V gene is TRBV12-3 or TRBV12-4, the J gene TRBJ1-1; perhaps TRBD1 as D (5 bases). Trimming took 10 bases from V and 1 from J, leaving 10 bases between them. The CDR3 runs 12 residues. CDR3 in DNA: TGTGCCACAGGGACGGGGAACACTGAAGCTTTCTTT. Its protein is CATGTGNTEAFF.

This clonotype was seen more than once but under ten times. The gene calls are TRBV3-1 and TRBJ1-2, with no clear D. From germline, CDR1 is LGHDT and CDR2 YNNKEL (reference sequence). This CDR3 is 12 amino acids long. Trimming cost V 2 bases and J 6 bases, with 7 bases left between them. The chain's CDR3 is CASSQRDDGYTF. For the CDR3, the DNA is TGTGCCAGCAGCCAAAGGGATGATGGCTACACCTTC.

The table lists this clonotype with many counts. This may be a read error, as it is one base from a much larger clone. The rearrangement joins TRBV6-2 or TRBV6-3 to TRBJ2-5; maybe TRBD2 (6 bases). This CDR3 is 14 amino acids long. Per the germline V gene, CDR1 is MNHEY and CDR2 is SVGEGT. CDR3 DNA sequence: TGTGCCAGCAGTCCAACGGGAGAGGAAGAGACCAAGTACTTC. This translates into CASSPTGEEETKYF.

CDR3 region: CASSGGGHQETQYF. Here the CDR3 DNA reads TGCGCCAGCAGCGGCGGGGGTCACCAAGAGACCCAGTACTTC. The chain couples TRBV5-1 to TRBJ2-5, with 7 bases identical to TRBD2. Germline V gene sequence: CDR1 SGHRS, CDR2 YFSETQ. V shed 4 bases, J shed 0 bases, and the junction held 3 bases outside the gene matches. The CDR3 totals 14 residues.

This clonotype has at least ten counts. The chain recombines TRBV2 with TRBJ1-1; D possibly corresponds to TRBD1 (5 bases). Germline V gene lookup returns CDR1 SNHLY and CDR2 FYNNEI. This CDR3 is 11 amino acids long. The V end lost 8 bases, the J end lost 11 bases, and 15 bases lay between the germline ends. CDR3 region: CASGADSEAFF. Here the CDR3 DNA reads TGTGCCAGCGGGGCAGACTCGGAGGCTTTCTTT. Full variable domain (missing parts from reference TRBV2 and TRBJ1-1): EPEVTQTPSHQVTQMGQEVILRCVPISNHLYFYWYRQILGQKVEFLVSFYNNEISEKSEIFDDQFSVERPDGSNFTLKIRSTKLEDSAMYFCASGADSEAFFGQGTRLTVV.

This clonotype was detected many times. For the CDR3, the DNA is TGTGCCAGCAGCTTAGCGGAGACACCGAGGGGCAATCAGCCCCAGCATTTT. Translating gives CASSLAETPRGNQPQHF. The chain uses TRBV11-1 and TRBJ1-5; no firm D call. V shed 0 bases and J shed 2 bases, with 14 bases lying between them. CDR3 length: 17 amino acids. From germline, CDR1 is SGHAT and CDR2 FQDESV (reference sequence).

This clonotype was seen a few times. The rearrangement uses TRBV6-2 or TRBV6-3 and TRBJ1-2, with TRBD1 identical over 9 bases. CDR3 length: 14 amino acids. V lost 6 bases, J lost 6 bases, and 8 bases stayed unmatched. Germline CDR1 and CDR2: MNHEY and SVGEGT. CDR3 amino acids: CASRGTGLGDGYTF. In DNA, the CDR3 is TGTGCCAGCAGGGGGACAGGGCTCGGTGATGGCTACACCTTC.

This clonotype was picked up a small number of times. V usage is TRBV6-1 and J usage is TRBJ2-7; TRBD1 agrees at 11 bases. Germline V gives CDR1 MNHNS, CDR2 SASEGT. The CDR3 consists of 15 residues. Germline trimming cut 5 bases from V and 4 bases from J; bases unmatched to any gene: 7. CDR3 in DNA: TGTGCCAGCAGTATCGGGACAGGGGGTCTTTACGAGCAGTACTTC. This gives the protein CASSIGTGGLYEQYF.

This clonotype occurred many times. The CDR3 here is CASSVGGSGRQTQYF. The CDR3 region has the DNA TGTGCCAGCAGCGTAGGTGGTAGCGGGCGTCAGACCCAGTACTTC. The chain joins TRBV9 to TRBJ2-5, with 7 nucleotides matching TRBD2. CDR1 and CDR2 (germline): SGDLS, YYNGEE. This CDR3 has 15 residues. With V trimmed by 0 bases and J by 6 bases, 8 bases remained unmatched.

CDR3 sequence (DNA): TGTGCCAGCAGTGTCCTACAGGGTTCACCCCTCCACTTT. It translates to CASSVLQGSPLHF. The chain recombines TRBV7-9 with TRBJ1-6, with D tentatively TRBD1 (6 bases). The CDR3 runs 13 residues. Germline V gene sequence: CDR1 SEHNR, CDR2 FQNEAQ (reference sequence). Trimming took 6 bases from V and 9 from J, leaving 12 bases between them.

This clonotype occurred many times. V usage is TRBV5-4 and J usage is TRBJ2-5; 8 positions agree with TRBD1. CDR3 length equals 14 residues. CDR1 SGHNT and CDR2 YYREEE come from the germline V gene (reference sequence). J gave up 5 bases and V 4 bases, and 7 bases lay outside the gene matches. CDR3 sequence: CASSLTGGDETQYF. In DNA, the CDR3 is TGTGCCAGCAGCCTTACAGGGGGTGACGAGACCCAGTACTTC.

This clonotype was detected ten times or more. The V gene is TRBV7-6, the J gene TRBJ2-5, with 8 bases matching TRBD2. Germline CDR1 SGHVS, CDR2 FNYEAQ. V gave up 1 base and J gave up 4 bases; unmatched junction bases: 2. The CDR3 consists of 14 residues. This chain's CDR3 is CASSLVAGGETQYF. Written as DNA, the CDR3 is TGTGCCAGCAGCTTAGTGGCGGGAGGAGAGACCCAGTACTTC.

This clonotype has at least ten counts. The CDR3 loop reads CASSSAWDSGDYSGANVLTF. In nucleotides, the CDR3 is TGCGCCAGCAGCTCCGCCTGGGACTCCGGAGATTACTCTGGGGCCAACGTCCTGACTTTC. The rearrangement links TRBV5-1 to TRBJ2-6; perhaps TRBD2 as D (6 bases). The CDR3 is 20 amino acids. Trimming removed 3 bases from V and 0 bases from J, with 22 bases in between. Germline CDR1 SGHRS, CDR2 YFSETQ.

This clonotype was seen repeatedly, ten times or more. The rearrangement joins TRBV7-2 to TRBJ2-5; weak D call: TRBD1 (5 bases). Germline V gene lookup returns CDR1 SGHTA and CDR2 FQGNSA. With 4 bases removed from V and 4 bases from J, the gap between germline ends came to 19 bases. This CDR3 contains 16 residues. The CDR3 DNA reads as TGTGCCAGCAGCTACAGATCAGGGCAGGGTCGAGAGACCCAGTACTTC. It codes for CASSYRSGQGRETQYF.

This clonotype showed up many times. V is TRBV11-1 and J is TRBJ1-1; no firm D call. Germline V gives CDR1 SGHAT, CDR2 FQDESV (reference sequence). V lost 5 bases, J lost 1 base, and 8 bases lay in between. The CDR3 loop spans 13 amino acids. This CDR3 is CASSQSSNTEAFF. The CDR3 nucleotides read TGTGCCAGCAGCCAGAGCTCGAACACTGAAGCTTTCTTT.

This clonotype was detected ten times or more. The rearrangement uses TRBV2 and TRBJ1-1; maybe TRBD1 (6 bases). Germline CDR1 SNHLY, CDR2 FYNNEI. With 6 bases removed from V and 4 bases from J, the gap between germline ends came to 15 bases. The CDR3 is 14 residues long. DNA for the CDR3: TGTGCCAGCAGACCACAGGGTCGGGGCACTGAAGCTTTCTTT. It is translated as CASRPQGRGTEAFF.

This clonotype was counted at least ten times. This rearrangement joins TRBV6-5 to TRBJ1-2; TRBD1 might be the D (6 bases). The CDR3 extends over 14 amino acids. The germline V gene has CDR1 MNHEY and CDR2 SVGAGI. Trimming removed 4 bases at V and 3 bases at J, with 12 bases between. The CDR3 region has the DNA TGTGCCAGCAGTTGGCCGGACAGAGACTATGGCTACACCTTC. Residues: CASSWPDRDYGYTF.

Many counts were recorded for this clonotype. J is TRBJ2-7 and V is TRBV24-1; D assignment may be TRBD1 or TRBD2 (5 bases each). V lost 4 bases to trimming and J lost 7 bases, with 13 bases between them. Germline V CDR1 and CDR2: KGHDR, SFDVKD. The CDR3 consists of 13 residues. The CDR3 loop reads CATSDAWGGEQYF. The DNA for the CDR3 is TGTGCCACCAGTGACGCATGGGGCGGGGAGCAGTACTTC.

This clonotype was seen a handful of times. J is TRBJ2-5 and V is TRBV20-1; a possible D gene is TRBD2 (6 bases). V dropped 5 bases and J dropped 2 bases, with 18 bases sitting between them. The CDR3 runs to 15 residues. Germline CDR1 and CDR2: DFQATT and SNEGSKA (reference sequence). The CDR3 loop is CSAPPWGLQQETQYF. CDR3 bases: TGCAGTGCTCCACCTTGGGGACTCCAACAAGAGACCCAGTACTTC.

This clonotype was seen many times. This chain connects TRBV20-1 to TRBJ1-5; D may be TRBD1 (5 bases). V lost 6 bases, J lost 4 bases, and 13 bases lay in between. The CDR3 is made up of 13 amino acids. CDR1 is DFQATT and CDR2 is SNEGSKA in the germline V gene (reference sequence). CDR3 nucleotides: TGCAGTGCGCCGGGACTGCAAAATCAGCCCCAGCATTTT. Translation gives CSAPGLQNQPQHF.

This clonotype was detected ten times or more. This chain connects TRBV10-1 to TRBJ1-5; 7 bases match TRBD1. The J segment lost 6 bases and the V segment lost 4 bases, leaving 9 bases of the junction unmatched. Germline V gene data show CDR1 as WNHNN and CDR2 as SYGVQD (reference sequence). The CDR3 runs to 15 residues. For the CDR3, the DNA is TGCGCCAGCAGTGGAACAGGGGAAGATGGTCAGCCCCAGCATTTT. Its protein product is CASSGTGEDGQPQHF.

This CDR3 reads CASSTGIEAFF. As DNA, the CDR3 is TGTGCCAGCAGCACAGGGATTGAAGCTTTCTTT. V usage is TRBV7-8 and J usage is TRBJ1-1, with D possibly being TRBD1 (6 bases). The CDR3 is made up of 11 amino acids. Between the trimmed V and J ends, which lost 5 bases and 7 bases, there was a span of 8 bases. CDR1 is SGHVS and CDR2 is FQNEAQ in the germline V gene.

As to this clonotype: This may arise from a read error, as a much more abundant clone is one base away. The conserved phenylalanine or tryptophan is not found at the CDR3 terminus, so this likely reflects a read error. The chain joins TRBV6-2 or TRBV6-3 to TRBJ1-1; tentatively, D is TRBD1 (6 bases). This CDR3 comprises 15 residues. Trimming pared 5 bases from V and 0 bases from J, leaving 13 bases between. CDR1 is MNHEY and CDR2 is SVGEGT in the germline V gene. The CDR3 bases are TGTGCCAGCAGTACAGGGTCCCTCATGAACACTGAAGCTTTCTAT. This sequence encodes CASSTGSLMNTEAFY.

This clonotype was picked up many times. The V call is TRBV12-3 or TRBV12-4, the J call TRBJ1-2; no clear D. V was clipped by 5 bases and J by 1 base, with 5 bases between them. The CDR3 totals 12 residues. For the CDR3, the DNA is TGTGCCAGCAGTGAAAGTAACTATGGCTACACCTTC. This codes for CASSESNYGYTF.

The chain recombines TRBV30 with TRBJ2-3; 9 bases line up with TRBD2. V lost 0 bases to trimming and J lost 4 bases; unmatched junction nucleotides: 5. The CDR3 has 15 residues. Looked up from germline, CDR1 is GTSNPN and CDR2 is SVGIG (reference sequence). The CDR3 DNA reads TGTGCCTGGAGTGTAGGCCTAGCGGGGCCAGATACGCAGTATTTT. Translating gives CAWSVGLAGPDTQYF.

V is TRBV7-9 and J is TRBJ1-3; D remains ambiguous. This CDR3 contains 12 residues. Germline-derived CDR1 and CDR2 are SEHNR and FQNEAQ (reference sequence). The CDR3 reads CASYRAGYTIYF. Written as DNA, the CDR3 is TGTGCGAGCTATAGAGCCGGATACACCATATATTTT.